A single sample gave rise to the 4 T cell receptor beta chains below, sequenced in a study of human T cells and chemical hapten exposure. Time point denoted: patch test 1, 2 weeks after DPC sensitization. Treatment noted: therapeutic diphenylcyclopropenone sensitization with weekly scalp DPC. From the RACE reads, TCRdb called clonotypes with MiXCR, one entry per CDR3 protein. This sample has about 360,000 distinct CDR3 sequences, with approximately 5.1% found just once. The sample consisted of whole blood, taken in connection with sensitization to the hapten diphenylcyclopropenone (DPC). The receptor source for this set is a woman in her 50s with alopecia areata. Some clones in this sample may be carry-over from other donors' samples.

The chain couples TRBV7-8 to TRBJ2-1, with 7 bases that match TRBD2. CDR3 length: 18 amino acids. V lost 1 base to trimming and J lost 7 bases; unmatched junction nucleotides: 16. CDR1 and CDR2 (germline): SGHVS, FQNEAQ. In nucleotides, the CDR3 is TGTGCCAGCAGCTTAGGGAGAGGCGCGGGAGAGGGGTGGAATGAGCAGTTCTTC. Translated: CASSLGRGAGEGWNEQFF.

This clonotype appeared many times. The chain recombines TRBV18 with TRBJ2-1, with TRBD1 matching over 7 bases. This CDR3 region has 15 residues. V was clipped by 3 bases and J by 4 bases; unmatched bases: 6. Germline V lookup: CDR1 KGHSH, CDR2 LQKENI. The CDR3 DNA reads TGTGCCAGCTCACCCGGGACAGAACCATACAATGAGCAGTTCTTC. Protein sequence: CASSPGTEPYNEQFF.

This clonotype was observed at least ten times. The rearrangement joins TRBV18 to TRBJ1-5; D ambiguous. The CDR3 loop spans 15 amino acids. Trimming removed 2 bases from V and 4 bases from J, with 12 bases in between. Per germline, CDR1 KGHSH and CDR2 LQKENI. CDR3: CASSPERALNQPQHF. The CDR3 DNA follows: TGTGCCAGCTCACCAGAACGGGCCTTGAATCAGCCCCAGCATTTT. The variable domain in full, completed from reference TRBV18 and TRBJ1-5, reads NAGVMQNPRHLVRRRGQEARLRCSPMKGHSHVYWYRQLPEEGLKFMVYLQKENIIDESGMPKERFSAEFPKEGPSILRIQQVVRGDSAAYFCASSPERALNQPQHFGDGTRLSIL.

This chain connects TRBV9 to TRBJ1-4, with D hard to call. Trimming took 3 bases from V and 3 from J, leaving 9 bases between them. In germline, CDR1 is SGDLS, CDR2 YYNGEE. This CDR3 has 14 amino acids. DNA of the CDR3: TGTGCCAGCAGCGAGCGCCCCTCTAATGAAAAACTGTTTTTT. This gives the protein CASSERPSNEKLFF.